This record looks at one T cell receptor (beta chain) sequence and its context. This sample stems from a study of glioma-infiltrating T cells. Using RNA template, CDR3s of TCR alpha and beta were amplified with iRepertoire arm-PCR. Via MiXCR, TCRdb re-called the multiplex PCR reads, giving one row per CDR3 protein. This table has about 22,000 distinct CDR3 sequences, 20% to 25% appearing once. The sample consisted of glioma tissue, nonneoplastic brain tissue, or PBMCs (not recorded which). This TCR was sampled from a human donor with low-grade glioma or glioblastoma, undergoing nonglioma brain surgery, or in good health (not recorded which).

For the CDR3, the DNA is TGTGCCAGCAGTGACCTGGGACAGGGGAAACAGCCCCAGCATTTT. Amino acids: CASSDLGQGKQPQHF. The chain combines TRBV2 with TRBJ1-5, with 10 bases lining up with TRBD1. The CDR3 runs to 15 residues. Germline CDR1 reads SNHLY; CDR2 reads FYNNEI. The V segment lost 3 bases and the J segment 7 bases; nucleotides outside the gene matches: 6.